The T cell receptor beta chain described here comes from a study of blood T cell repertoires in COVID-19. Study-level information: Samples of COVID-19 (acute and convalescent) were obtained from the United States, Italy and Spain. The analysed material was cDNA or gDNA that came from T cells, B-cell-depleted T cells, or PBMCs.

Per the authors' pipeline: Scientists estimated how many nucleated cells there were by amplifying reference gene primers. The table came from immunoSEQ multiplex PCR; TCRdb's copy has only in-frame clones and leaves some out. D and trimming were read from the DNA, whereas the V and J calls and clone size are those reported in that table. This sample has 200,000 to 250,000 clones; about nine tenths occur once, and the top ten carry less than 7.5%. The CDR3 covers 13 residues. Germline V gene sequence: CDR1 SGHTA, CDR2 FQGNSA. Deletions cut 1 base from V and 8 bases from J, with 11 bases between. The receptor was isolated from a man aged 55 to 70 who had recovered from COVID-19. The sample comprised peripheral blood. This chain links TRBV7-2 with TRBJ1-2; perhaps TRBD1 as D (5 bases). The CDR3 region is CASSLDRQGGYTF. In DNA form, the CDR3 reads TGTGCCAGCAGCTTAGATCGTCAGGGAGGCTACACCTTC.